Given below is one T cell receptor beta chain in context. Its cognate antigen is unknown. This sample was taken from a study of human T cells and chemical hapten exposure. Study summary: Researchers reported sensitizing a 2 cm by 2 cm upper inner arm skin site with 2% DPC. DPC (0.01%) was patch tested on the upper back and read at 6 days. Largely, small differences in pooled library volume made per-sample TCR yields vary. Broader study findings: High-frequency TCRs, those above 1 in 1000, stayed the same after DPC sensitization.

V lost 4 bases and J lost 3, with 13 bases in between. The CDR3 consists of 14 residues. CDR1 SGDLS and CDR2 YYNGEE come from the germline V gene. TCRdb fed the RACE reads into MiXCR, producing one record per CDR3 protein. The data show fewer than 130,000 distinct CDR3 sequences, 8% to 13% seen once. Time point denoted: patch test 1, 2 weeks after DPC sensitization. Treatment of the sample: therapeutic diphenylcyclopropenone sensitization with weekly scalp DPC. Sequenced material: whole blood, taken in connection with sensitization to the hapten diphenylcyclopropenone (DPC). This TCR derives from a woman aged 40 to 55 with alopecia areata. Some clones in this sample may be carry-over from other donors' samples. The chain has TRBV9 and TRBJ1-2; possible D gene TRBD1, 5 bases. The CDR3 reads CASSRAGTYYGYTF. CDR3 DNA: TGTGCCAGCAGCCGCGCCGGGACTTACTATGGCTACACCTTC.